This is a list of T cell receptor beta chains from one sample in a study of blood T cell repertoires in COVID-19. Sequenced by immunoSEQ multiplex PCR; TCRdb stores in-frame clones only, minus some. The repertoire holds 120,000 to 150,000 clones, with roughly 81% as singletons. The sequencing input was peripheral blood. The receptors come from a human donor with acute or convalescent COVID-19. The donor label of this sample is uncertain. The CDR3 runs from the conserved cysteine through the conserved F or W. The D gene is left open where the match is weak. The listing skips clone size in some rows; elsewhere it reads once, few, many or a size class.

j_call v_call cdr3_length clone_size d_call cdr3_nt cdr3_aa
TRBJ1-4 TRBV7-8 13 - - TGTGCCAGCAGCCCAGAGCGGGGGGAAAAACTGTTTTTT CASSPERGEKLFF
TRBJ1-2 TRBV11-2 12 - - TGTGCCAGCAGCTTAGCCGGAGGAGGCTACACCTTC CASSLAGGGYTF
TRBJ1-4 TRBV7-2 14 - TRBD1 TGTGCCAGCAGCCGGGGACAGGTTTTTGAAAAACTGTTTTTT CASSRGQVFEKLFF
TRBJ1-1 TRBV30 13 - - TGTGCCTGGAGTAAAACCCGGGGCACTGAAGCTTTCTTT CAWSKTRGTEAFF
TRBJ2-2 TRBV4-3 17 - - TGCGCCAGCAGCCGGCACCCTGGGACTTCGAACACCGGGGAGCTGTTTTTT CASSRHPGTSNTGELFF
TRBJ2-3 TRBV24-1 11 - - TGTGCCACCAGCGGAGGGAATACGCAGTATTTT CATSGGNTQYF
TRBJ1-2 TRBV3-1/TRBV3-2 15 - TRBD1 TGTGCCAGCAGCCAACTACCGGGACAGGGGATTGGCTACACCTTC CASSQLPGQGIGYTF
TRBJ2-2 TRBV19 13 once - TGTGCCAGTAGGGCAGCGAACACCGGGGAGCTGTTTTTT CASRAANTGELFF
TRBJ2-7 TRBV7-2 13 - - TGTGCCAGCAGCGCGGGGCTCCTAGGAGAGCAGTACTTC CASSAGLLGEQYF
TRBJ1-4 TRBV5-1 14 - - TGCGCCAGCAGCGCCGGGGGGGCGTATGAAAAACTGTTTTTT CASSAGGAYEKLFF
TRBJ2-5 TRBV5-5 15 - - TGTGCCAGCAGCTTGGTTCCACTAGCCCAAGAGACCCAGTACTTC CASSLVPLAQETQYF
TRBJ2-1 TRBV6-2/TRBV6-3 17 - TRBD2 TGTGCCAGCAGTTACCCCCTATTTAAGGGACTATACAATGAGCAGTTCTTC CASSYPLFKGLYNEQFF
TRBJ1-1 TRBV19 16 - - TGTGCCAGTAGTCCCGCAACGGTTTCAGGGAACACTGAAGCTTTCTTT CASSPATVSGNTEAFF
TRBJ1-1 TRBV5-1 15 - - TGCGCCAGCAGCTTGGCATCCCGGGGGAACACTGAAGCTTTCTTT CASSLASRGNTEAFF
TRBJ1-2 TRBV6-5 15 - - TGTGCCAGCAGTCCTCAGGGGCGCCCGGACTATGGCTACACCTTC CASSPQGRPDYGYTF
TRBJ2-1 TRBV11-1 17 - TRBD2 TGTGCCAGCAGCTTAGCGTTGGGACTAGCGGGAGTCTATGAGCAGTTCTTC CASSLALGLAGVYEQFF
TRBJ1-6 TRBV7-2 15 once TRBD1 TGTGCCAGCAGCTTCGGGACAGGGTTTTATTCACCCCTCCACTTT CASSFGTGFYSPLHF
TRBJ1-2 TRBV6-5 15 - - TGTGCCAGCAGTCCATCTTCGGGGGGCGTCTATGGCTACACCTTC CASSPSSGGVYGYTF
TRBJ2-5 TRBV3-1/TRBV3-2 16 - TRBD1 TGTGCCAGCAGCCGCCGGGACAGCGGAACCCAAGAGACCCAGTACTTC CASSRRDSGTQETQYF
TRBJ1-2 TRBV27 15 - TRBD1 TGTGCCAGCAGCTCCCTCTGGGGACAGCACCGGGGCTACACCTTC CASSSLWGQHRGYTF
TRBJ2-2 TRBV7-9 14 - - TGTGCCAGCAGCCGTTTTTCGAACACCGGGGAGCTGTTTTTT CASSRFSNTGELFF
TRBJ2-1 TRBV27 15 - TRBD2 TGTGCCAGCAGTTGGGACGGGGGGTTCTACAATGAGCAGTTCTTC CASSWDGGFYNEQFF
TRBJ2-2 TRBV5-1 14 - - TGCGCCAGCAGCTTGGGGTCAGGGGCCGGGGAGCTGTTTTTT CASSLGSGAGELFF
TRBJ1-2 TRBV19 14 - - TGTGCCAGTAGTATCCCCCAGGGGATCTATGGCTACACCTTC CASSIPQGIYGYTF
TRBJ1-6 TRBV5-1 16 - - TGCGCCAGCAGCTTCGGGTCCAGCACCACTAATTCACCCCTCCACTTT CASSFGSSTTNSPLHF
TRBJ2-1 TRBV6-5 14 - - TGTGCCAGTTCGACATTCGGCAGATACAATGAGCAGTTCTTC CASSTFGRYNEQFF
TRBJ1-2 TRBV6-1 15 - - TGTGCCAGCAGTGACCTGACAGGCCCTAACTATGGCTACACCTTC CASSDLTGPNYGYTF
TRBJ2-1 TRBV25-1 16 - TRBD1 TGTGCCAGCAGTGAGGCGGACAGGGCAGGTGGAAATGAGCAGTTCTTC CASSEADRAGGNEQFF
TRBJ1-2 TRBV25-1 13 once TRBD1 TGTGCCAGCAATCAACAGGGGTTAGCCGGCTACACCTTC CASNQQGLAGYTF
TRBJ2-5 TRBV2 12 - - TGTGCCAGCATAGCGGCGAGGGAGACCCAGTACTTC CASIAARETQYF
TRBJ1-2 TRBV7-9 17 - TRBD1 TGTGCCAGCAGCTTAGGGGTAGAGACAGGGATCGGCTATGGCTACACCTTC CASSLGVETGIGYGYTF
TRBJ2-1 TRBV23-1 16 - - TGCGCCAGCAGTCAATCGGGGGGGGGCCTGAGGAATGAGCAGTTCTTC CASSQSGGGLRNEQFF
TRBJ1-2 TRBV6-2/TRBV6-3 15 - - TGTGCCAGCAGTTCTCGACGAGACAGGCCCTATGGCTACACCTTC CASSSRRDRPYGYTF
TRBJ2-7 TRBV5-6 13 - TRBD1 TGTGCCAGCAGCTGGGGACAGGGTTACGAGCAGTACTTC CASSWGQGYEQYF
TRBJ1-1 TRBV28 12 once - TGTGCCAGCAGTTTCGGTAGAGGGATAGCTTTCTTT CASSFGRGIAFF
TRBJ2-7 TRBV19 19 - TRBD1 TGTGCCAGTAGTAAACTAAAAAACTTCGGACAGGGGCTAGCCTACGAGCAGTACTTC CASSKLKNFGQGLAYEQYF
TRBJ1-2 TRBV6-6 14 - - TGTGCCAGCAGTTATGCGGGGAATGACTATGGCTACACCTTC CASSYAGNDYGYTF
TRBJ2-3 TRBV7-3 12 - - TGTGCCAGCAGCTCCAACACAGATACGCAGTATTTT CASSSNTDTQYF
TRBJ1-4 TRBV5-1 15 - - TGCGCCAGCAGCGTTTACCCCAGGGCTAATGAAAAACTGTTTTTT CASSVYPRANEKLFF
TRBJ2-1 TRBV6-5 13 few - TGTGCCAGCAGTTACCGCGAGTACAATGAGCAGTTCTTC CASSYREYNEQFF
TRBJ1-1 TRBV12-3/TRBV12-4 13 - - TGTGCCAGCAGTCGCAACACGAACACTGAAGCTTTCTTT CASSRNTNTEAFF
TRBJ1-4 TRBV28 18 - TRBD1 TGTGCCAGCAGTTCCCTTAACGGACAGGGGCCGGCTAATGAAAAACTGTTTTTT CASSSLNGQGPANEKLFF
TRBJ1-1 TRBV5-6 15 - - TGTGCCAGCAGCTATTACCGACCCTCGGGGACTGAAGCTTTCTTT CASSYYRPSGTEAFF
TRBJ2-5 TRBV20-1 11 - TRBD1 TGCAGTTCGACAGGGCCAGAGACCCAGTACTTC CSSTGPETQYF
TRBJ2-3 TRBV6-5 15 - - TGTGCCAGCAGTTTTCAGGGTTGGGGCACAGATACGCAGTATTTT CASSFQGWGTDTQYF
TRBJ2-7 TRBV23-1 21 - TRBD2 TGCGCCAGCAGTCAATCCCCCCTCCTAGCGGGGGTTCCCACCCGCCATCACGAGCAGTACTTC CASSQSPLLAGVPTRHHEQYF
TRBJ1-2 TRBV20-1 11 - - TGCAGTGCTAGGCAAGACACTGTACACACCTTC CSARQDTVHTF
TRBJ1-5 TRBV9 15 - - TGTGCCAGCAGCGTAGGGGCAGTTAGCAATCAGCCCCAGCATTTT CASSVGAVSNQPQHF
TRBJ2-7 TRBV11-2 13 - TRBD1 TGTGCCAGCAGCCGGGACAGGGCCAACGAGCAGTACTTC CASSRDRANEQYF
TRBJ1-1 TRBV28 14 - TRBD1 TGTGCCAGCATCCCGGCAGGGGGTCCCACTGAAGCTTTCTTT CASIPAGGPTEAFF
TRBJ1-4 TRBV6-5 13 - - TGTGCCAGCAAGTGGGACACGAATGAAAAACTGTTTTTT CASKWDTNEKLFF
TRBJ1-6 TRBV12-5 15 - TRBD1 TGTGCTAGTGGTTTGCCGACAGGGATGGGTTCACCCCTCCACTTT CASGLPTGMGSPLHF
TRBJ1-1 TRBV30 13 - - TGTGCCTGGAGTGTACTCCGACTTCCTGAAGCTTTCTTT CAWSVLRLPEAFF
TRBJ2-3 TRBV11-2 20 - TRBD2 TGTGCCAGCAGCTTAGAGGGCGGGAGGGCCCCCATCTCTAGCACAGATACGCAGTATTTT CASSLEGGRAPISSTDTQYF
TRBJ2-1 TRBV5-4 16 - - TGTGCCAGCAGCCCTCGATCTAGCTCCGGTACGAATGAGCAGTTCTTC CASSPRSSSGTNEQFF
TRBJ2-3 TRBV7-2 16 - TRBD2 TGTGCCAGCTCCCGGCTGGCGGGGGGATTCACAGATACGCAGTATTTT CASSRLAGGFTDTQYF
TRBJ1-1 TRBV6-1 13 - TRBD1 TGTGCCAGCAAGACAGGGGGGAACACTGAAGCTTTCTTT CASKTGGNTEAFF
TRBJ1-2 TRBV7-9 14 - TRBD1 TGTGCCAGCAGCTTTGGGACAGCCAACTATGGCTACACCTTC CASSFGTANYGYTF
TRBJ1-2 TRBV28 14 - - TGTGCCAGCACAATCGGGGGGCGCGGTTATGGCTACACCTTC CASTIGGRGYGYTF
TRBJ1-5 TRBV6-1 18 - TRBD1 TGTGCCAGCAGTGAGGCTTTGGGGCAGGGGGGAAGCAATCAGCCCCAGCATTTT CASSEALGQGGSNQPQHF